These 21 T cell receptor beta chains were all obtained from the same sample, sequenced in a study of vaccination effects on CD4 cells after COVID-19. No antigen has been assigned to these receptors. Repertoires were generated with immunoSEQ multiplex PCR, while TCRdb's copy carries only in-frame clones and drops some. The sample records 45,000 to 60,000 clones, roughly three quarters being singletons. Culture lasted 10 days before CD4+ T cell isolation. The source material was CD4+ T cells from PBMCs cultured without peptide, sampled before COVID-19 vaccination. The receptors originated from a human donor who had a prior SARS-CoV-2 infection.

V and J are TRBV19 and TRBJ2-2; the D gene is possibly TRBD1 (6 bases). This CDR3 spans 17 amino acids. The germline V and J ends were trimmed by 6 bases and 5 bases, with 22 bases remaining between them. Germline assignment: CDR1 LNHDA and CDR2 SQIVND (reference sequence). The CDR3 region has the DNA TGTGCCAGTAGCAGATTCACAGGGACCCCTGGGACCGGGGAGCTGTTTTTT. Protein product: CASSRFTGTPGTGELFF. The whole variable domain, filled in from reference TRBV19 and TRBJ2-2, reads DGGITQSPKYLFRKEGQNVTLSCEQNLNHDAMYWYRQDPGQGLRLIYYSQIVNDFQKGDIAEGYSVSREKKESFPLTVTSAQKNPTAFYLCASSRFTGTPGTGELFFGEGSRLTVL.

V is TRBV6-2 or TRBV6-3 and J is TRBJ2-2, with 7 positions matching TRBD2. The CDR3 is made up of 15 amino acids. Germline V gene lookup returns CDR1 MNHEY and CDR2 SVGEGT. After removal of 5 bases from V and 5 bases from J, the junction contained 8 bases not matched to a gene. CDR3 in DNA: TGTGCCAGCAGTACGAAGGGGAGGGGAACCGGGGAGCTGTTTTTT. Translated: CASSTKGRGTGELFF.

This clone counts as medium-sized. This sequence joins TRBV30 and TRBJ1-3; no definite D call. V was cut by 1 base and J by 3 bases, with 13 bases left in between. Germline CDR1 and CDR2: GTSNPN and SVGIG (reference sequence). The CDR3 has 15 residues. CDR3 coding DNA: TGTGCCTGGAGTGACAAACAGTTTCTTGGAAACACCATATATTTT. This gives the protein CAWSDKQFLGNTIYF.

The chain couples TRBV5-1 to TRBJ1-2; tentative D call: TRBD1 (5 bases). The ends were cut back, 1 base at V and 5 bases at J, with 18 bases in the middle. Germline CDR1 is SGHRS and CDR2 is YFSETQ. This CDR3 spans 16 amino acids. In DNA, the CDR3 is TGCGCCAGCAGCTTGTCTCAGGGAGCTATCTGGTATGGCTACACCTTC. Translation: CASSLSQGAIWYGYTF.

This clone has only a few counts. V usage is TRBV2 and J usage is TRBJ1-4; D possibly corresponds to TRBD1 (6 bases). The CDR3 is made up of 15 amino acids. In germline, CDR1 is SNHLY, CDR2 FYNNEI. V was trimmed by 5 bases and J by 7 bases, leaving 17 bases between them. The CDR3 is CASSPKDSKGEKLFF. The CDR3 DNA is TGTGCCAGCAGTCCTAAGGACAGTAAAGGTGAAAAACTGTTTTTT.

The rearrangement joins TRBV24-1 to TRBJ2-2; 7 nucleotides match TRBD2. Germline trimming cut 0 bases from V and 13 bases from J; bases unmatched to any gene: 1. Germline V gene sequence: CDR1 KGHDR, CDR2 SFDVKD. The CDR3 is 12 residues long. DNA of the CDR3: TGTGCCACCAGTGATTTGGGGAGGGGGCTGTTTTTT. Its translation is CATSDLGRGLFF.

The rearrangement uses TRBV7-3 and TRBJ2-5, with a possible D match to TRBD2 (6 bases). The CDR3 length is 13 residues. Trimming stripped 3 bases from V and 2 bases from J, with 7 bases between. Germline V gene sequence: CDR1 SGHTA, CDR2 FQGTGA. DNA of the CDR3: TGTGCCAGCAGCTTGGGGGGACAAGAGACCCAGTACTTC. This codes for CASSLGGQETQYF. Drawing the rest from reference TRBV7-3 and TRBJ2-5, the complete variable domain is GAGVSQTPSNKVTEKGKYVELRCDPISGHTALYWYRQSLGQGPEFLIYFQGTGAADDSGLPNDRFFAVRPEGSVSTLKIQRTERGDSAVYLCASSLGGQETQYFGPGTRLLVL.

This clone was recorded only once. This chain connects TRBV19 to TRBJ2-6; a weak D match, TRBD2 (7 bases). Germline V gene sequence: CDR1 LNHDA, CDR2 SQIVND (reference sequence). Trimming shortened V by 4 bases and J by 2 bases, and 24 bases separated the two germline ends. This CDR3 contains 20 residues. CDR3 amino acids: CASSKVSRGAWVAGANVLTF. The DNA of the CDR3 is TGTGCCAGTAGTAAGGTCAGTCGGGGGGCTTGGGTAGCTGGGGCCAACGTCCTGACTTTC.

The gene calls are TRBV12-5 and TRBJ2-6; D gene unclear. V was clipped by 4 bases and J by 0 bases, with 34 bases between them. Germline loops: CDR1 LGHNT, CDR2 FRNRAP. The CDR3 runs to 24 residues. CDR3: CASGYRNSIPLTQEINSGANVLTF. The DNA for the CDR3 is TGTGCTAGTGGTTATAGGAATTCCATCCCACTCACCCAGGAGATTAACTCTGGGGCCAACGTCCTGACTTTC.

This chain links TRBV5-1 with TRBJ2-1, with D unresolved. The germline V gene has CDR1 SGHRS and CDR2 YFSETQ. Between the trimmed V and J ends, which lost 0 bases and 4 bases, there was a span of 8 bases. The CDR3 spans 14 residues. DNA for the CDR3: TGCGCCAGCAGCTTGGCGGTGGATTACAATGAGCAGTTCTTC. Translated, it gives CASSLAVDYNEQFF.

The chain carries TRBV3-1 (or the pseudogene TRBV3-2) and TRBJ2-3, with 9 nucleotides matching TRBD2. CDR1 is LGHDT, CDR2 YNNKEL, per germline (reference sequence). This CDR3 has 20 amino acids. The trim removed 1 base at V and 4 bases at J, leaving 18 bases unmatched. Written as DNA, the CDR3 is TGTGCCAGCAGCCAAGTTTTCGGCTTAAGCGGGGGGCCCCTTTCAGATACGCAGTATTTT. It encodes CASSQVFGLSGGPLSDTQYF.

Only one count was recorded for this clone. This chain connects TRBV5-1 to TRBJ1-2; D is perhaps TRBD1 (6 bases). V dropped 3 bases and J dropped 3 bases, with 21 bases sitting between them. Looked up from germline, CDR1 is SGHRS and CDR2 is YFSETQ. The CDR3 length is 17 residues. CDR3 residues: CASSYVGRGAGDYGYTF. CDR3 DNA: TGCGCCAGCAGCTACGTTGGACGGGGGGCTGGTGACTATGGCTACACCTTC.

The chain links TRBV7-9 to TRBJ1-1, with D possibly being TRBD1 (5 bases). In germline, CDR1 is SEHNR, CDR2 FQNEAQ (reference sequence). The CDR3 runs 13 residues. Trimming took 7 bases from V and 7 from J, leaving 16 bases between them. The CDR3 DNA is TGTGCCAGCACTCGGGGGTGGGCAGGTGAAGCTTTCTTT. Translation: CASTRGWAGEAFF.

The chain recombines TRBV5-6 with TRBJ2-3; 9 bases agree with TRBD2. CDR3 size: 15 residues. V was pared by 0 bases and J by 7 bases, with 6 bases of the junction left unmatched. Per the germline V gene, CDR1 is SGHDT and CDR2 is YYEEEE. The CDR3 coding sequence is TGTGCCAGCAGCTTGGCTGTTAGCGGGAGTAATACGCAGTATTTT. It encodes CASSLAVSGSNTQYF.

The rearrangement joins TRBV7-2 to TRBJ2-7; D is unresolved. The germline gives CDR1 SGHTA, CDR2 FQGNSA. This CDR3 contains 14 residues. Deletions cut 5 bases from V and 1 base from J, with 12 bases between. CDR3 sequence: CASSPPVLSYEQYF. CDR3 nucleotide sequence: TGTGCCAGCAGCCCACCCGTGCTTTCCTACGAGCAGTACTTC. Full variable domain (remainder filled in from reference TRBV7-2 and TRBJ2-7): GAGVSQSPSNKVTEKGKDVELRCDPISGHTALYWYRQSLGQGLEFLIYFQGNSAPDKSGLPSDRFSAERTGGSVSTLTIQRTQQEDSAVYLCASSPPVLSYEQYFGPGTRLTVT.

This rearrangement joins TRBV9 to TRBJ2-3; 7 bases agree with TRBD2. Trimming cost V 4 bases and J 2 bases; bases outside gene matches: 7. The CDR3 has 15 amino acids. From germline, CDR1 is SGDLS and CDR2 YYNGEE. CDR3 amino acids: CASSYRAGPTDTQYF. The CDR3 nucleotides are TGTGCCAGCAGCTATAGAGCGGGGCCCACAGATACGCAGTATTTT.

V usage is TRBV3-1 (or the pseudogene TRBV3-2) and J usage is TRBJ2-5, with TRBD2 matching over 15 bases. V shed 4 bases and J 5 bases; nucleotides not matched to a gene: 8. The CDR3 extends over 17 amino acids. CDR1 is LGHDT, CDR2 YNNKEL, per germline (reference sequence). CDR3 DNA sequence: TGTGCCAGCAGCCCAGGACTAGCGGGAGGGCCTCGGGAGACCCAGTACTTC. This sequence encodes CASSPGLAGGPRETQYF.

The chain is built from TRBV5-4 and TRBJ1-1; D is uncertain. The CDR3 sequence is 14 residues long. Between the trimmed V and J ends, which lost 5 bases and 4 bases, there was a span of 15 bases. The germline CDR1 and CDR2 sequences are SGHNT and YYREEE (reference sequence). The CDR3 DNA sequence: TGTGCCAGCAGTCCGGACCCCAGTGGCACTGAAGCTTTCTTT. Its translation: CASSPDPSGTEAFF.

The chain carries TRBV19 and TRBJ1-6, with D possibly TRBD1 on 5 matching bases. In germline, CDR1 is LNHDA, CDR2 SQIVND (reference sequence). V gave up 6 bases and J gave up 3 bases, with 9 bases separating them. The CDR3 has 14 amino acids. CDR3 residues: CASREGNYNSPLHF. The CDR3 nucleotides are TGTGCCAGTAGGGAGGGGAACTATAATTCACCCCTCCACTTT.

CDR3 sequence (DNA): TGTGCCACCAGCAGAGATAATGGAGGTTATAGCAATCAGCCCCAGCATTTT. This sequence encodes CATSRDNGGYSNQPQHF. The rearrangement links TRBV15 to TRBJ1-5; D gene ambiguous. V lost 0 bases, J lost 0 bases, and 12 bases lay in between. The germline gives CDR1 LNHNV, CDR2 YYDKDF (reference sequence). CDR3 length equals 17 residues.

The V and J genes are TRBV5-5 and TRBJ1-2; no clear D gene. The germline CDR1 and CDR2 sequences are SGHKS and YYEKEE (reference sequence). V was pared by 0 bases and J by 7 bases, with 13 bases between. This CDR3 spans 14 amino acids. The CDR3, as DNA: TGTGCCAGCAGCTTGGAGGCAGTCGGGGTTGGCTACACCTTC. Residues: CASSLEAVGVGYTF.